Below are 3 T cell receptor beta chains sequenced from a single sample in a study of cytomegalovirus exposure and HLA in healthy donors. Libraries were prepared by immunoSEQ multiplex PCR; TCRdb keeps only in-frame clonotypes and omits some of them. The sample yields around 95,000 clones, 85% seen once. Sequenced: PBMCs. All receptors come from a man aged 18 to 29 in good health and CMV-seropositive.

This rearrangement joins TRBV7-8 to TRBJ2-3, with 13 bases matching TRBD2. CDR1 and CDR2 (germline): SGHVS, FQNEAQ. This CDR3 has 16 amino acids. Trimming took 3 bases from V and 5 from J; bases not matched to a gene: 5. CDR3 DNA sequence: TGTGCCAGCAGCTTGCGGACTAGCGGGAGTGGAGATACGCAGTATTTT. Its protein is CASSLRTSGSGDTQYF.

V gene TRBV19 combines with J gene TRBJ2-3, with 7 bases that match TRBD1. The ends lost 2 bases at V and 4 bases at J; junction bases unmatched: 3. Germline V gene sequence: CDR1 LNHDA, CDR2 SQIVND (reference sequence). The CDR3 totals 14 residues. Here the CDR3 DNA reads TGTGCCAGTAGTATAACAGGGGACGCAGATACGCAGTATTTT. Its protein product is CASSITGDADTQYF.

The chain has TRBV25-1 and TRBJ2-1; 13 bases fit TRBD2. Trimming at V came to 1 base and at J to 7 bases, leaving 4 bases not matched to a gene. The CDR3 contains 16 residues. Germline CDR1 and CDR2: MGHDK and SYGVNS. CDR3 residues: CASSEWTSGRRNEQFF. DNA for the CDR3: TGTGCCAGCAGTGAATGGACTAGCGGGAGAAGAAATGAGCAGTTCTTC.